The clone carrying this T cell receptor (beta chain) was seen a handful of times. Its antigen is unknown. Construction of TCR beta libraries was performed using quantitative 5'-RACE with molecular barcodes. TCRdb used MiXCR to reprocess the 5' RACE reads, holding one entry per CDR3 protein. This sample carries 800,000 to 900,000 distinct CDR3 sequences, approximately 12% of them seen once, and the ten largest clones take under 0.6%. This entry belongs to a study of CD8 T cells in ankylosing spondylitis. Germline CDR1 is MGHRA and CDR2 is YSYEKL. This CDR3 has 14 residues. Deletions cut 1 base from V and 1 base from J, with 7 bases between. The study's findings and limits: As for the disease-linked clones, they showed a CD8+ phenotype and occurred at relatively low frequencies in peripheral blood. What appeared characteristic of ankylosing spondylitis blood was a TCR beta motif of seven to nine highly homologous variants. Previously reported in reactive arthritis synovial fluid and blood were some of the motif variants. Researchers reportedly found disease-linked clones significantly enriched in matched ankylosing spondylitis synovial fluid.

The rearrangement uses TRBV4-1 and TRBJ2-5, with D unresolved. What was sequenced was blood, either unsorted or a sorted T cell fraction (not recorded which). This sequence was found in a male donor with ankylosing spondylitis. CDR3 in amino acids: CASSQGTPQETQYF. CDR3 coding DNA: TGCGCCAGCAGCCAAGGGACCCCCCAAGAGACCCAGTACTTC.